This is a list of T cell receptor beta chains from one sample in a study of T cell responses to AZD1222 COVID-19 vaccine. Assay used: immunoSEQ multiplex PCR; TCRdb lists only in-frame clones, some missing. The top ten clones hold around 8.2% of a sample with roughly 120,000 clones, 80% to 95% of them seen once. The sample was peripheral blood, taken 28 days after the second AZD1222 dose. The receptors here all came from an adult who received the AZD1222 COVID-19 vaccine. Both conserved end residues are part of each CDR3. D genes are given only for firm matches. Clone size appears in some rows only: once, few, many, or a class for an expanded clone.

>TRBJ1-2|-|-|TRBV5-1
CASSLSTANYGYTF
TGCGCCAGCAGCCTCTCGACAGCAAACTATGGCTACACCTTC
>TRBJ1-2|-|few|TRBV5-8
CASSLTTQGWYGYTF
TGTGCCAGCAGCTTGACGACGCAGGGGTGGTATGGCTACACCTTC
>TRBJ2-1|-|once|TRBV6-4
CASSPAGLSSYNEQFF
TGTGCCAGCAGTCCGGCCGGGCTCAGCTCCTACAATGAGCAGTTCTTC
>TRBJ2-2|TRBD1|few|TRBV2
CASGTGQTLNTGELFF
TGTGCCAGCGGAACGGGACAGACCCTGAACACCGGGGAGCTGTTTTTT
>TRBJ2-7|-|-|TRBV6-6
CAIAPRQGLEQYF
TGTGCCATCGCTCCCCGCCAGGGTCTCGAGCAGTACTTC
>TRBJ1-5|-|-|TRBV19
CASSISLGNNQPQHF
TGTGCCAGTAGTATCAGTTTGGGAAACAATCAGCCCCAGCATTTT
>TRBJ2-3|TRBD2|-|TRBV10-3
CAISGTSGSSLTDTQYF
TGTGCCATCAGTGGGACTAGCGGGTCCTCACTCACAGATACGCAGTATTTT
>TRBJ1-2|TRBD1|-|TRBV30
CAWSDPGQGMVGYTF
TGTGCCTGGAGTGACCCGGGACAGGGGATGGTTGGCTACACCTTC
>TRBJ2-1|TRBD2|once|TRBV13
CASSPRTSGGDNEQFF
TGTGCCAGCAGCCCGCGGACTAGCGGGGGAGACAATGAGCAGTTCTTC
>TRBJ2-3|TRBD2|-|TRBV7-2
CASSLDSGGVADTQYF
TGTGCCAGCAGCTTAGATAGCGGGGGGGTAGCAGATACGCAGTATTTT
>TRBJ2-7|TRBD2|-|TRBV5-1
CASSRGGSEQYF
TGCGCCAGCAGCAGGGGAGGGTCCGAGCAGTACTTC
>TRBJ1-1|TRBD1|-|TRBV11-2
CASSRSTGWAFF
TGTGCCAGCAGCCGATCGACAGGGTGGGCTTTCTTT
>TRBJ2-5|TRBD2|-|TRBV27
CASSLETPGLAGAVETQYF
TGTGCCAGCAGTTTAGAGACTCCGGGACTAGCGGGAGCGGTAGAGACCCAGTACTTC
>TRBJ2-1|-|-|TRBV28
CASRRARGGVWNEQFF
TGTGCCAGCAGGAGGGCGCGAGGGGGGGTTTGGAATGAGCAGTTCTTC
>TRBJ2-7|TRBD1|-|TRBV5-4
CASSLDQGALGEQYF
TGTGCCAGCAGCTTGGATCAGGGGGCTTTAGGCGAGCAGTACTTC
>TRBJ2-1|-|-|TRBV10-3
CAISANSGAREQFF
TGTGCCATCAGTGCCAATTCCGGGGCACGTGAGCAGTTCTTC
>TRBJ2-3|-|-|TRBV24-1
CATSDPRTDTTDTQYF
TGTGCCACCAGTGATCCCAGGACAGACACCACAGATACGCAGTATTTT
>TRBJ1-5|-|-|TRBV7-2
CASATAGFYQPQHF
TGTGCCAGCGCCACGGCGGGGTTTTATCAGCCCCAGCATTTT
>TRBJ1-5|TRBD1|-|TRBV3-1/TRBV3-2
CASSQWGTGGGQPQHF
TGTGCCAGCAGCCAATGGGGGACAGGGGGCGGTCAGCCCCAGCATTTT
>TRBJ2-5|TRBD1|-|TRBV29-1
CSVAPGQGFQETQYF
TGCAGCGTTGCACCGGGACAGGGTTTCCAAGAGACCCAGTACTTC
>TRBJ1-2|TRBD1|once|TRBV28
CASSSLQGALNYGYTF
TGTGCCAGCAGCTCTCTTCAGGGGGCGTTGAACTATGGCTACACCTTC
>TRBJ1-3|TRBD1|-|TRBV5-4
CASSSDREGGNTIYF
TGTGCCAGCAGCTCAGACAGGGAAGGGGGAAACACCATATATTTT
>TRBJ2-5|-|-|TRBV4-2
CASSQGGGAGETQYF
TGTGCCAGCAGCCAAGGTGGGGGGGCCGGGGAGACCCAGTACTTC
>TRBJ2-1|TRBD2|once|TRBV15
CATSRAMTSGNEQFF
TGTGCCACCAGCAGAGCTATGACTAGCGGGAATGAGCAGTTCTTC
>TRBJ2-2|-|-|TRBV28
CASSLNTGELFF
TGTGCCAGCAGCCTGAACACCGGGGAGCTGTTTTTT
>TRBJ2-7|-|-|TRBV6-2/TRBV6-3
CASSSLIPTAYEQYF
TGTGCCAGCAGCTCCTTAATCCCGACAGCCTACGAGCAGTACTTC
>TRBJ2-4|-|once|TRBV19
CASAEGGAGKNIQYF
TGTGCCAGTGCGGAGGGGGGGGCTGGCAAAAACATTCAGTACTTC
>TRBJ2-1|TRBD2|-|TRBV3-1/TRBV3-2
CASSHQGLAGGNHNEQFF
TGTGCCAGCAGCCATCAGGGACTAGCGGGAGGGAACCACAATGAGCAGTTCTTC
>TRBJ2-7|-|-|TRBV7-8
CASSLVNIRSDEQYF
TGTGCCAGCAGCTTAGTGAATATCCGTTCCGACGAGCAGTACTTC